The clone carrying this T cell receptor beta chain has a handful of counts. This record belongs to a study of blood T cell repertoires in COVID-19. Study overall: Spain, Italy and the United States supplied samples that represented acute and convalescent COVID-19. The analysed material was cDNA or gDNA that came from T cells, B-cell-depleted T cells, or PBMCs.

The table came from immunoSEQ multiplex PCR; TCRdb's copy has only in-frame clones and leaves some out. The repertoire holds tens of thousands of clones, with 74% as singletons. Germline assignment: CDR1 MNHEY and CDR2 SMNVEV (reference sequence). The CDR3 loop spans 17 amino acids. With V trimmed by 5 bases and J by 7 bases, 16 bases remained unmatched. The sequenced sample consisted of peripheral blood. The V gene is TRBV27, the J gene TRBJ1-4, with TRBD1 identical over 7 bases. The TCR was taken from a woman aged 80 or older with acute or convalescent COVID-19. The CDR3 nucleotides read TGTGCCAGCAGTAGGGGTATGGTGGGACAGTATCGTGAAAAACTGTTTTTT. Translating gives CASSRGMVGQYREKLFF.